The 28 T cell receptor beta chains given below trace back to one sample, sequenced in a study of CD8+ T cells in alopecia areata. The treatment was: oral pan-JAK inhibitor, 5-10 mg twice daily. Reverse transcribed after extraction, RNA yielded cDNA as the sequencing template. Using immunoSEQ multiplex PCR, the repertoire was profiled, and TCRdb retains in-frame clones only, with some absent. The sample lists about 270,000 clones; around 64% were seen once. Sequenced here: CD4+ T cells sorted from blood, sampled around week 54, from a patient treated with tofacitinib. These receptors originate from a human donor with alopecia areata.

V is TRBV30 and J is TRBJ1-5, with a weak D call TRBD1 (5 bases). The CDR3 has 13 amino acids. In germline, CDR1 is GTSNPN, CDR2 SVGIG (reference sequence). V was cut by 1 base and J by 6 bases, with 10 bases left in between. This CDR3 is CAWSGGGSQPQHF. CDR3 in DNA: TGTGCCTGGAGTGGGGGGGGAAGTCAGCCCCAGCATTTT.

This sequence joins TRBV30 and TRBJ2-3, with D unclear. From germline, CDR1 is GTSNPN and CDR2 SVGIG (reference sequence). The CDR3 runs 15 residues. V lost 0 bases and J lost 0, with 10 bases in between. The CDR3 sequence is CAWSVQVGSTDTQYF. The CDR3, as DNA: TGTGCCTGGAGTGTACAAGTGGGTAGCACAGATACGCAGTATTTT.

The genes are TRBV15 and TRBJ1-1; D ambiguous. Trimming cost V 3 bases and J 1 base, with 12 bases left between them. In germline, CDR1 is LNHNV, CDR2 YYDKDF (reference sequence). CDR3 size: 15 residues. The CDR3 loop reads CATSSPGRRNTEAFF. Here the CDR3 DNA reads TGTGCCACCAGCAGCCCCGGGCGGAGGAACACTGAAGCTTTCTTT. Drawing the rest from reference TRBV15 and TRBJ1-1, the complete variable domain is DAMVIQNPRYQVTQFGKPVTLSCSQTLNHNVMYWYQQKSSQAPKLLFHYYDKDFNNEADTPDNFQSRRPNTSFCFLDIRSPGLGDTAMYLCATSSPGRRNTEAFFGQGTRLTVV.

In this sample, this clone turned up once. This sequence joins TRBV29-1 and TRBJ2-1; D uncertain. CDR1 is SQVTM and CDR2 is ANQGSEA in the germline V gene. V lost 3 bases to trimming and J lost 6 bases, with 12 bases between them. The CDR3 loop spans 13 amino acids. The CDR3 sequence is CSVDTGSSNEQFF. The CDR3 bases are TGCAGCGTTGACACCGGTTCGAGCAATGAGCAGTTCTTC.

The J gene is TRBJ1-5, the V gene TRBV7-8, with D hard to call. The length of the CDR3 is 15 residues. The germline V gene has CDR1 SGHVS and CDR2 FQNEAQ. Trimming pared 3 bases from V and 1 base from J, leaving 10 bases between. The CDR3 here is CASSFGGASNQPQHF. CDR3 nucleotide sequence: TGTGCCAGCAGCTTCGGAGGAGCCAGCAATCAGCCCCAGCATTTT.

The V gene is TRBV29-1, the J gene TRBJ2-7; D not resolved. The CDR3 length is 15 residues. In germline, CDR1 is SQVTM, CDR2 ANQGSEA. The V and J ends lost 4 bases and 0 bases respectively, with 16 bases between them. In DNA form, the CDR3 reads TGCAGCGTTGCTACCCACCCAGGACCCTCCTACGAGCAGTACTTC. This translates into CSVATHPGPSYEQYF.

The chain is built from TRBV6-5 and TRBJ2-7, with 7 bases lining up with TRBD1. The CDR3 length is 15 residues. V was pared by 6 bases and J by 3 bases, with 11 bases of the junction left unmatched. CDR1 is MNHEY and CDR2 is SVGAGI in the germline V gene. The CDR3 region has the DNA TGTGCCAGCAGGCCTAAGGGGGCTGCCAACTACGAGCAGTACTTC. Translated: CASRPKGAANYEQYF.

The J gene is TRBJ1-5, the V gene TRBV30; perhaps TRBD1 as D (6 bases). Trimming pared 2 bases from V and 0 bases from J, leaving 14 bases between. The CDR3 covers 16 residues. Germline loops: CDR1 GTSNPN, CDR2 SVGIG (reference sequence). The CDR3 DNA reads as TGTGCCTGGAGTCGGGCAGGGGATGTTAGCAATCAGCCCCAGCATTTT. This translates into CAWSRAGDVSNQPQHF.

The rearrangement links TRBV6-5 to TRBJ2-6; D is ambiguous. Trimming removed 6 bases from V and 0 bases from J, with 9 bases in between. Germline V gene lookup returns CDR1 MNHEY and CDR2 SVGAGI. The CDR3 is 15 residues long. The CDR3 reads CASSIQVSGANVLTF. CDR3 sequence (DNA): TGTGCCAGCAGCATTCAAGTCTCTGGGGCCAACGTCCTGACTTTC.

The V and J genes are TRBV30 and TRBJ1-4, with TRBD1 matching 7 bases. This CDR3 spans 11 amino acids. Germline V gene sequence: CDR1 GTSNPN, CDR2 SVGIG (reference sequence). Trimming took 4 bases from V and 8 from J; bases not matched to a gene: 1. CDR3 nucleotides: TGTGCCTGGACAGGGGGGGAAAAACTGTTTTTT. This sequence encodes CAWTGGEKLFF.

The chain uses TRBV6-5 and TRBJ2-1; D gene uncertain. Trimming left V 6 bases short and J 4 bases short, with 10 bases between. The CDR3 consists of 13 residues. Germline values: CDR1 MNHEY, CDR2 SVGAGI. CDR3 sequence reads: CASSYPPYNEQFF. The CDR3 coding sequence is TGTGCCAGCAGCTACCCACCGTACAATGAGCAGTTCTTC.

The V gene is TRBV5-1, the J gene TRBJ2-5; D ambiguous. The germline gives CDR1 SGHRS, CDR2 YFSETQ. This CDR3 region has 13 residues. V was shortened by 2 bases and J by 0 bases, with 5 bases between the two germline ends. CDR3 sequence (DNA): TGCGCCAGCAGCTTAGCGAACCAAGAGACCCAGTACTTC. This gives the protein CASSLANQETQYF.

The CDR3 DNA is TGCGCCAGCAGCTTGGAGACTAGCGGCTACAATGAGCAGTTCTTC. It yields the protein CASSLETSGYNEQFF. The V and J genes are TRBV5-1 and TRBJ2-1, with 9 positions matching TRBD2. Unmatched junction bases numbered 1, after V lost 0 bases and J lost 3 bases. Germline V gene lookup returns CDR1 SGHRS and CDR2 YFSETQ. This CDR3 comprises 15 residues.

This clone was observed a handful of times. This chain uses TRBV20-1 with TRBJ2-7; D unclear. The ends were cut back, 3 bases at V and 3 bases at J, with 6 bases in the middle. The CDR3 totals 11 residues. Germline loops: CDR1 DFQATT, CDR2 SNEGSKA (reference sequence). CDR3: CSARTLYEQYF. The CDR3 nucleotides are TGCAGTGCTAGGACCCTCTACGAGCAGTACTTC.

A few counts support this clone. The chain links TRBV5-6 to TRBJ1-2; TRBD1 might be the D (6 bases). Between the trimmed V and J ends, which lost 4 bases and 5 bases, there was a span of 18 bases. This CDR3 has 15 residues. Germline lookup yields CDR1 SGHDT and CDR2 YYEEEE. The CDR3 coding sequence is TGTGCCAGCAGCCGCTCGACAGGCGACCATTATGGCTACACCTTC. Its translation is CASSRSTGDHYGYTF.

This clone was seen just once. The rearrangement links TRBV6-5 to TRBJ2-2; TRBD1 is a possible D gene (5 bases). Trimming pared 2 bases from V and 3 bases from J, leaving 10 bases between. The CDR3 contains 15 residues. Germline CDR1 MNHEY, CDR2 SVGAGI. CDR3 loop: CASSYGAMYTGELFF. As DNA, the CDR3 is TGTGCCAGCAGTTACGGGGCTATGTACACCGGGGAGCTGTTTTTT.

CDR3 coding DNA: TGTGCCTGGAGTGTAACAGACCACGCGGAGGTCATTCAGTACTTC. Its translation: CAWSVTDHAEVIQYF. The chain employs TRBV30 and TRBJ2-4; TRBD2 might be the D (5 bases). The germline V gene has CDR1 GTSNPN and CDR2 SVGIG (reference sequence). The CDR3 spans 15 residues. V shed 0 bases and J shed 9 bases, with 18 bases lying between them.

This chain joins TRBV7-2 and TRBJ2-5; 7 nucleotides align to TRBD2. Germline-derived CDR1 and CDR2 are SGHTA and FQGNSA. V lost 5 bases, J lost 5 bases, and 8 bases stayed unmatched. The CDR3 loop spans 14 amino acids. The CDR3 protein is CASSVQRGGETQYF. In DNA, the CDR3 is TGTGCCAGCAGCGTACAGCGGGGTGGGGAGACCCAGTACTTC.

J is TRBJ1-5 and V is TRBV30; unclear D gene. Germline V lookup: CDR1 GTSNPN, CDR2 SVGIG (reference sequence). Trimming shortened V by 2 bases and J by 6 bases, and 17 bases separated the two germline ends. The CDR3 has 15 amino acids. CDR3 nucleotides: TGTGCCTGGAGTCTGTCCGGTGAGATAGGTCAGCCCCAGCATTTT. Protein sequence: CAWSLSGEIGQPQHF.

The chain uses TRBV7-9 and TRBJ2-1; D may be TRBD1 (5 bases). This CDR3 has 12 residues. The germline V gene has CDR1 SEHNR and CDR2 FQNEAQ (reference sequence). The V end lost 3 bases, the J end lost 10 bases, and 10 bases lay between the germline ends. This CDR3 is CASSLQGWEQFF. The DNA of the CDR3 is TGTGCCAGCAGCTTGCAGGGTTGGGAGCAGTTCTTC.

V gene TRBV9 combines with J gene TRBJ1-1; D unresolved. This CDR3 has 13 residues. Germline V gene data show CDR1 as SGDLS and CDR2 as YYNGEE. V dropped 1 base and J dropped 0 bases, with 4 bases sitting between them. The CDR3 protein is CASSVRLNTEAFF. In DNA form, the CDR3 reads TGTGCCAGCAGCGTAAGGTTGAACACTGAAGCTTTCTTT.

The chain couples TRBV5-6 to TRBJ2-4, with no clear D. V dropped 2 bases and J dropped 11 bases, with 14 bases sitting between them. The CDR3 consists of 13 residues. Per germline, CDR1 SGHDT and CDR2 YYEEEE. As DNA, the CDR3 is TGTGCCAGCAGCTTTCCATCCTCAATTGTTCAGTACTTC. This codes for CASSFPSSIVQYF.

This clone was recorded only once. The V call is TRBV30, the J call TRBJ1-4; D is ambiguous. CDR3 length: 12 residues. Trimming shortened V by 3 bases and J by 6 bases, and 8 bases separated the two germline ends. Germline CDR1 and CDR2: GTSNPN and SVGIG (reference sequence). The CDR3 sequence: CAWRRRDEKLFF. Here the CDR3 DNA reads TGTGCCTGGAGACGGAGGGATGAAAAACTGTTTTTT.

This clone occurred a few times. This sequence joins TRBV5-4 and TRBJ2-3; D remains unclear. With 0 bases removed from V and 0 bases from J, the gap between germline ends came to 8 bases. The germline V gene encodes CDR1 SGHNT and CDR2 YYREEE (reference sequence). The CDR3 sequence is 15 residues long. The CDR3 coding sequence is TGTGCCAGCAGCTTGGACGGAGTAAGCACAGATACGCAGTATTTT. This sequence encodes CASSLDGVSTDTQYF.

The V and J genes are TRBV30 and TRBJ1-2; D ambiguous. Germline CDR1 and CDR2: GTSNPN and SVGIG (reference sequence). Trimming removed 4 bases from V and 0 bases from J, with 3 bases in between. The CDR3 is 11 residues long. The CDR3 nucleotides are TGTGCCTGGAAGGCTAACTATGGCTACACCTTC. This encodes CAWKANYGYTF.

The chain combines TRBV30 with TRBJ1-2, with D tentatively TRBD1 (6 bases). This CDR3 is 15 amino acids long. V was clipped by 0 bases and J by 6 bases, with 17 bases between them. Germline V lookup: CDR1 GTSNPN, CDR2 SVGIG (reference sequence). CDR3 sequence: CAWSVFAGGTHGYTF. In nucleotides, the CDR3 is TGTGCCTGGAGTGTTTTTGCAGGAGGGACACATGGCTACACCTTC.

This clone appeared a few times. This sequence joins TRBV30 and TRBJ2-1, with D possibly being TRBD1 (5 bases). Trimming cost V 0 bases and J 10 bases, with 10 bases left between them. The CDR3 loop spans 12 amino acids. Germline CDR1 is GTSNPN and CDR2 is SVGIG (reference sequence). The CDR3 spells CAWSVDTGEQFF. The DNA of the CDR3 is TGTGCCTGGAGTGTGGACACCGGGGAGCAGTTCTTC.

In DNA, the CDR3 is TGCAGCGTAGAGGGGGCGCTGGGGTCCGGGGAGCTGTTTTTT. Protein: CSVEGALGSGELFF. The V gene is TRBV29-1, the J gene TRBJ2-2, with 7 bases matching TRBD1. The germline gives CDR1 SQVTM, CDR2 ANQGSEA. With 6 bases clipped from V and 6 bases from J, the junction kept 10 bases outside the gene matches. The CDR3 sequence is 14 residues long.